The source of this T cell receptor (beta chain) is a study of identical twins. Findings of the study overall: The models systematically underestimated how much out-of-frame TCR alpha was shared in monozygotic twins. Excess sharing between twins was weaker in beta out-of-frame sequences. Out-of-frame alpha sequences common to twins exhibited an excess of low generation probability.

This CDR3 has 15 amino acids. The V gene lost 5 bases and the J gene lost 5 bases, with 18 bases spanning the gap. The table lists this clonotype with a few counts. Its specificity is unknown. Using its own MiXCR run on the 5' RACE reads, TCRdb lists one record per CDR3 protein. The sample lists about 330,000 distinct CDR3 sequences, 9% to 15% seen once, with around 7.2% in the top ten. These data are also associated with another study on yellow fever vaccine responses in identical twins. That source reports: Twins' vaccine T cell response reportedly gave the appearance of partial convergence and partial personalization.

This receptor was taken from a woman between 18 and 30 years old in good health. The sequencing input was CD8+ T cells sorted from blood. J is TRBJ1-2 and V is TRBV12-3 or TRBV12-4; D unclear. The CDR3 is CASSPRELAYYGYTF. The CDR3 DNA reads TGTGCCAGCAGTCCCCGGGAGCTAGCCTATTATGGCTACACCTTC.